These 10 T cell receptor beta chains were sequenced from one sample in a study of blood T cell repertoires in COVID-19. Method: immunoSEQ multiplex PCR; TCRdb's copy keeps in-frame clones and lacks some. The data show some 38,000 clones, roughly nine tenths seen once. The specimen sequenced was peripheral blood. These receptors were collected from a man aged 70-80 years with acute or convalescent COVID-19.

This clone was observed a few times. The chain recombines TRBV5-8 with TRBJ2-7; 9 nucleotides match TRBD2. The CDR3 consists of 15 residues. CDR1 is SGHTS and CDR2 is YDEGEE in the germline V gene. The V gene end was trimmed by 0 bases and the J gene end by 6 bases; junction bases not matched to a gene: 7. CDR3 sequence: CASSLGTSVSAEQYF. In DNA, the CDR3 is TGTGCCAGCAGCTTGGGGACTAGCGTGTCGGCCGAGCAGTACTTC.

The chain uses TRBV28 and TRBJ2-3; 7 bases match TRBD2. V lost 2 bases and J lost 1; bases outside the gene matches: 3. This CDR3 spans 15 amino acids. Per the germline V gene, CDR1 is MDHEN and CDR2 is SYDVKM. The CDR3 is CASSLTAGGTDTQYF. CDR3 sequence (DNA): TGTGCCAGCAGTTTAACGGCGGGGGGCACAGATACGCAGTATTTT.

The gene calls are TRBV24-1 and TRBJ2-5; D not resolved. Germline CDR1 reads KGHDR; CDR2 reads SFDVKD. The CDR3 sequence is 12 residues long. Trimming took off 8 bases at V and 3 bases at J, with 9 bases between the two ends. In DNA form, the CDR3 reads TGTGCCACCACTTTATCTAAAGAGACCCAGTACTTC. Protein sequence: CATTLSKETQYF.

This rearrangement joins TRBV12-3 or TRBV12-4 to TRBJ2-5, with 10 bases that match TRBD1. The V segment lost 8 bases and the J segment 4 bases; nucleotides outside the gene matches: 4. This CDR3 spans 13 amino acids. This CDR3 is CASRQGARETQYF. As DNA, the CDR3 is TGTGCCAGCCGACAGGGGGCGAGAGAGACCCAGTACTTC.

V gene TRBV7-9 combines with J gene TRBJ2-7, with TRBD2 matching 7 bases. Trimming cost V 2 bases and J 0 bases; bases outside gene matches: 7. CDR3 length: 16 amino acids. Germline V gives CDR1 SEHNR, CDR2 FQNEAQ (reference sequence). Here the CDR3 reads CASSLPLATNSYEQYF. DNA of the CDR3: TGTGCCAGCAGCTTACCACTAGCGACCAACTCCTACGAGCAGTACTTC.

The rearrangement links TRBV3-1 (or the pseudogene TRBV3-2) to TRBJ2-1; maybe TRBD1 (6 bases). Between the trimmed V and J ends, which lost 4 bases and 4 bases, there was a span of 14 bases. The CDR3 loop spans 15 amino acids. Germline lookup yields CDR1 LGHDT and CDR2 YNNKEL (reference sequence). The CDR3 coding sequence is TGTGCCAGCAGCCGGGAGCAGGGGATTTACAATGAGCAGTTCTTC. Its protein product is CASSREQGIYNEQFF.

The sample holds one count of this clone. This chain connects TRBV27 to TRBJ1-2, with TRBD1 matching 11 bases. Looked up from germline, CDR1 is MNHEY and CDR2 is SMNVEV (reference sequence). The CDR3 contains 15 residues. J lost 5 bases, V lost 6 bases, and 8 bases had no gene match. CDR3 DNA: TGTGCCAGCAGACTGGGACAGGGGGACTTTTATGGCTACACCTTC. Its protein is CASRLGQGDFYGYTF.

V and J are TRBV28 and TRBJ2-1, with 7 nucleotides matching TRBD2. This CDR3 has 14 residues. With 6 bases clipped from V and 0 bases from J, the junction kept 2 bases outside the gene matches. Germline V gives CDR1 MDHEN, CDR2 SYDVKM. The CDR3 here is CASRGGGSYNEQFF. The DNA of the CDR3 is TGTGCCAGCAGGGGCGGGGGCTCCTACAATGAGCAGTTCTTC.

The chain uses TRBV4-1 and TRBJ2-7, with D possibly matching TRBD1 (6 bases). Germline V gene sequence: CDR1 MGHRA, CDR2 YSYEKL. The V end was cut by 4 bases, the J end by 0 bases, with 13 bases between. CDR3 length: 15 residues. In DNA, the CDR3 is TGCGCCAGCAGCCTGCGACAGGAGCTCTCCTACGAGCAGTACTTC. Translation: CASSLRQELSYEQYF.

The chain carries TRBV5-4 and TRBJ2-1; 11 bases line up with TRBD2. The CDR3 covers 16 residues. Per the germline V gene, CDR1 is SGHNT and CDR2 is YYREEE (reference sequence). V was pared by 0 bases and J by 5 bases, with 4 bases of the junction left unmatched. The DNA for the CDR3 is TGTGCCAGCAGCTTGGAAGTAGCGGGAGGGAACAATGAGCAGTTCTTC. It is translated as CASSLEVAGGNNEQFF.